This TCR beta chain appears in the sequencing data of a study of T cells after yellow fever vaccination (dated by TCRdb to the late 2010s). At the level of the whole study: The SMART-Seq v4 Ultra Low Input RNA kit was used to prepare libraries from fractions with low cell numbers. To follow T-cell clones before and after primary and booster YFV17D yellow fever vaccination, bulk TCR alpha and beta repertoires were sequenced over time. Two healthy male donors, one aged 18 to 30 and one aged 30 to 40 years, were included in the cohort. Blood samples were taken at several timepoints before and after primary and secondary immunization, and bulk PBMC replicates and cell subsets were isolated.

To note about this clonotype: Its antigen specificity is not known. Base-call qualities are not available, and no considerably larger clone is one nucleotide away.

Taken with the paper, the label for treatment or condition translates to: live attenuated yellow fever vaccine strain. At each blood-draw timepoint, two biological replicates of bulk PBMCs were obtained. A standard Ficoll-Paque protocol was used to isolate PBMCs from peripheral blood. TriZol was used to extract RNA from bulk PBMCs, CD4 and CD8 fractions, and dextramer-positive and dextramer-negative fractions. Trimming removed 5 bases from V and 9 bases from J, leaving 8 bases between the germline ends. Inclusive of the bounding cysteine and phenylalanine, the CDR3 is 11 residues long. Only CDR3 DNA remains: 33 bases, in frame from the first base. Taken from the germline V gene (reference sequence), the CDR1 and CDR2 loops are SEHNR and FQNEAQ. Study-wide conclusions, independent of this receptor: Most clones expanded after primary vaccination were re-detected after the booster (around 96% of CD4 and more than 70% of CD8), suggesting broad memory maintenance. Compared with the primary T-cell response, the secondary T-cell response was weaker but faster, peaking on day 5 rather than day 15. Because only a couple of donors were included in the study, the extent to which the findings can be generalized is limited. Computational filtering was needed because FACS-sorted repertoires could contain abundant contaminating clonotypes from the bulk population. A small fraction of clonotypes showed up in both the CD4 and CD8 compartments, probably as a result of convergent recombination.

Synthesis of TCR cDNA relied on 5'RACE template switching, a step that introduced a universal primer site along with unique molecular identifiers. cDNA synthesis was primed from both the TCR alpha and TCR beta constant segments. Library amplification involved two PCR steps, and the second step added sample barcodes and sequencing adapters. Sequencing of libraries was done on Illumina HiSeq 2500 (2x100 bp) or NovaSeq (2x150 bp). As for the original processing: MIGEC was used to demultiplex reads and collapse the reads into UMI consensus sequences, and MiXCR was used for V(D)J alignment. Using edgeR on replicate PBMC samples, clonotypes were called vaccine-responding if FDR was below 0.01 and the log2 fold change was above 5 up to day 15. Each bulk clonotype was labeled CD4 or CD8 based on which sequenced repertoire, CD4 or CD8, contained the clonotype at higher abundance. The public sequencing data were trimmed at Q25 with fastp and processed into clonotypes with MiXCR by TCRdb, which kept only in-frame beta chains. Entries that share a CDR3 protein sequence are merged under the most common genes and DNA. The V and J calls were not made by the authors but by TCRdb's processing. Here the sample has 450,000 to 650,000 distinct CDR3 sequences; about a fifth occur a single time. The ten largest account for roughly a sixth of the sample.

This receptor was identified in a man between 18 and 29 years old who received the YFV17D yellow fever vaccine. Specimen: PBMCs, collected roughly 23 days after the first yellow fever vaccination. The sequence joins TRBV7-9 to TRBJ1-5, with no D gene named confidently. The DNA reads TGTGCCAGCAGCCCCGTCTGGCCCCAGCATTTT. Translation gives CASSPVWPQHF.